The clone carrying this T cell receptor beta chain was counted between two and nine times. This sample was included in a study of beta chain features in type 1 diabetes. The CDR3 runs 16 residues. Germline loops: CDR1 KGHSH, CDR2 LQKENI. The V gene lost 3 bases and the J gene lost 0 bases, with 14 bases spanning the gap. Sequenced material consisted of expressed TCRB transcripts (all of the isolated RNA was reverse transcribed). Generated by immunoSEQ multiplex PCR, the TCRdb table keeps only in-frame clones and is missing some. The sample carries approximately 170,000 clones, roughly 9% recorded once.

The chain employs TRBV18 and TRBJ1-2; D gene ambiguous. The sample taken for sequencing was central memory CD4+ T cells from blood. The origin of this receptor is a woman between 18 and 29 years old in good health. CDR3 coding DNA: TGTGCCAGCTCACCCCAAGGACGGGGAGCTAACTATGGCTACACCTTC. Translated: CASSPQGRGANYGYTF.